One and the same sample provided the 3 T cell receptor beta chains below, sequenced in a study of human T cells and chemical hapten exposure. This sample's time point: pre-sensitization, week 0. Documented treatment: therapeutic diphenylcyclopropenone sensitization with weekly scalp DPC. Each CDR3 protein gets one entry after TCRdb re-called the RACE reads with MiXCR. In the table there are fewer than 150,000 distinct CDR3 sequences, roughly 13% of which are singletons. The material sequenced was whole blood, taken in connection with sensitization to the hapten diphenylcyclopropenone (DPC). These receptors originate from a woman between 18 and 30 years old with alopecia areata. Some clones in this sample may be carry-over from other donors' samples.

The V and J genes are TRBV12-3 or TRBV12-4 and TRBJ2-4; either TRBD1 or TRBD2 may fit D (5 bases each). The CDR3 is made up of 16 amino acids. The ends were cut back, 7 bases at V and 0 bases at J, with 16 bases in the middle. The CDR3 is CASTLGENLAKNIQYF. The CDR3 DNA sequence: TGTGCCAGCACCCTGGGGGAAAATCTAGCCAAAAACATTCAGTACTTC.

This clonotype was seen only a few times. V gene TRBV12-3 or TRBV12-4 combines with J gene TRBJ1-6; D is unclear. The germline V and J ends were trimmed by 1 base and 9 bases, with 10 bases remaining between them. The CDR3 has 14 residues. In DNA, the CDR3 is TGTGCCAGCAGTTTAGGGGTCGATGGTTCACCCCTCCACTTT. It translates to CASSLGVDGSPLHF.

The V gene is TRBV27, the J gene TRBJ2-3; no definite D call. Trimming took off 6 bases at V and 0 bases at J, with 10 bases between the two ends. CDR1 MNHEY and CDR2 SMNVEV come from the germline V gene (reference sequence). This CDR3 comprises 14 residues. CDR3 in amino acids: CASRDRASTDTQYF. Here the CDR3 DNA reads TGTGCCAGCAGGGACCGGGCTAGCACAGATACGCAGTATTTT.